The 6 T cell receptor beta chains below come from one sample, sequenced in a study of metastatic and nonmetastatic thyroid tumors. TCRdb re-called the PCR reads through MiXCR. This table holds 23,000 or so clones, roughly 22% found once. Patients underwent thyroid surgery, and none had received any treatment before it. The sample was blood. These receptors were obtained from a female donor with papillary thyroid cancer or a benign thyroid nodule (not recorded which). Some clones in this sample may be carry-over from other donors' samples.

This clone is medium-sized within its sample. The CDR3 sequence: CASSYYSRGTDTQYF. The CDR3 DNA reads TGTGCCAGCAGTTACTACTCCCGCGGCACAGATACGCAGTATTTT. This chain connects TRBV6-5 to TRBJ2-3; no clear D gene. The CDR3 is made up of 15 amino acids. Germline-derived CDR1 and CDR2 are MNHEY and SVGAGI. Trimming stripped 1 base from V and 1 base from J, with 9 bases between.

Judged by abundance, this clone is medium-sized. This sequence joins TRBV6-1 and TRBJ1-3; no clear D gene. Trimming took 2 bases from V and 0 from J, leaving 8 bases between them. Germline-derived CDR1 and CDR2 are MNHNS and SASEGT. The CDR3 runs 15 residues. CDR3 DNA: TGTGCCAGCAGTGAAAGGACCCACTCTGGAAACACCATATATTTT. It translates to CASSERTHSGNTIYF.

At least ten counts were recorded for this clone. This chain uses TRBV7-2 with TRBJ2-5; D is ambiguous. The CDR3 covers 14 residues. Germline V gene lookup returns CDR1 SGHTA and CDR2 FQGNSA. Between the trimmed V and J ends, which lost 7 bases and 2 bases, there was a span of 14 bases. CDR3 region: CASTPDGGQETQYF. For the CDR3, the DNA is TGTGCCAGCACCCCGGACGGTGGGCAAGAGACCCAGTACTTC. The whole variable domain, remainder taken from reference TRBV7-2 and TRBJ2-5, is GAGVSQSPSNKVTEKGKDVELRCDPISGHTALYWYRQSLGQGLEFLIYFQGNSAPDKSGLPSDRFSAERTGGSVSTLTIQRTQQEDSAVYLCASTPDGGQETQYFGPGTRLLVL.

In its sample, this clone was seen many times. The V and J genes are TRBV4-1 and TRBJ2-7; TRBD2 matches at 10 bases. The CDR3 totals 15 residues. V lost 3 bases, J lost 5 bases, and 7 bases stayed unmatched. The germline V gene encodes CDR1 MGHRA and CDR2 YSYEKL. The CDR3 coding sequence is TGCGCCAGCAGCCACCTTAGCGGGAGGAAAAACGAGCAGTACTTC. It translates to CASSHLSGRKNEQYF.

The chain joins TRBV7-7 to TRBJ2-7, with D tentatively TRBD1 (7 bases). V was pared by 1 base and J by 2 bases, with 12 bases between. The germline CDR1 and CDR2 sequences are SSHAT and FNYEAQ (reference sequence). The CDR3 loop spans 15 amino acids. The DNA of the CDR3 is TGTGCCAGCAGCTTAGTGGCAGGGGGGACCTACGAGCAGTACTTC. Its translation: CASSLVAGGTYEQYF.

This clone was counted ten times or more. V is TRBV10-3 and J is TRBJ2-7; D may be TRBD2 (5 bases). Germline-derived CDR1 and CDR2 are ENHRY and SYGVKD. Between the trimmed V and J ends, which lost 6 bases and 2 bases, there was a span of 14 bases. The CDR3 has 14 amino acids. Here the CDR3 DNA reads TGTGCCATCAGGGAAGAACTAGGGACCTACGAGCAGTACTTC. Translating gives CAIREELGTYEQYF.